The 14 T cell receptor beta chains presented below share a single source sample, sequenced in a study of blood T cell repertoires in COVID-19. Sequencing used immunoSEQ multiplex PCR; TCRdb keeps in-frame clones, though not all of them. The sample lists roughly 180,000 clones; about 87% were seen once. Material: peripheral blood. The receptors stem from a woman between 25 and 40 years old with acute or convalescent COVID-19.

The V and J genes are TRBV6-5 and TRBJ2-7; D is possibly TRBD1 (5 bases). Germline V CDR1 and CDR2: MNHEY, SVGAGI. V was cut by 8 bases and J by 4 bases, with 9 bases left in between. CDR3 length equals 11 residues. CDR3 bases: TGTGCCAGCTCTAAGGGGTACGAGCAGTACTTC. Protein sequence: CASSKGYEQYF.

This chain joins TRBV5-6 and TRBJ1-2; tentative D call: TRBD1 (5 bases). CDR3 length: 13 residues. Germline values: CDR1 SGHDT, CDR2 YYEEEE. V lost 4 bases and J lost 4, with 11 bases in between. CDR3 sequence: CASSGLGVYGYTF. CDR3 nucleotides: TGTGCCAGCAGCGGACTAGGGGTCTATGGCTACACCTTC.

The gene calls are TRBV5-5 and TRBJ2-1; 7 bases map to TRBD1. Germline loops: CDR1 SGHKS, CDR2 YYEKEE (reference sequence). The CDR3 runs 14 residues. Losses at the gene ends were 4 bases for V and 7 bases for J; bases not matched to a gene: 8. This chain's CDR3 is CASSPGTAGNEQFF. The CDR3 nucleotides are TGTGCCAGCAGCCCTGGGACAGCCGGTAATGAGCAGTTCTTC.

This clone appeared a single time. The rearrangement links TRBV19 to TRBJ1-4, with 7 bases aligning to TRBD1. Germline lookup yields CDR1 LNHDA and CDR2 SQIVND (reference sequence). J lost 8 bases, V lost 8 bases, and 11 bases had no gene match. The CDR3 is made up of 14 amino acids. This chain's CDR3 is CASQWGQGDEKLFF. In DNA, the CDR3 is TGTGCCAGTCAGTGGGGCCAGGGGGACGAAAAACTGTTTTTT.

This clone was seen just once. V is TRBV19 and J is TRBJ1-6; 12 nucleotides agree with TRBD1. Germline assignment: CDR1 LNHDA and CDR2 SQIVND (reference sequence). V shed 5 bases, J shed 10 bases, and the junction held 6 bases outside the gene matches. This CDR3 comprises 15 residues. CDR3 amino acids: CASSSPGQGASPLHF. The CDR3 coding sequence is TGTGCCAGTAGTTCACCGGGACAGGGGGCATCACCCCTCCACTTT.

The chain carries TRBV29-1 and TRBJ1-4; D not certain. Between the trimmed V and J ends, which lost 6 bases and 10 bases, there was a span of 12 bases. CDR1 SQVTM and CDR2 ANQGSEA come from the germline V gene. The CDR3 spans 11 residues. The CDR3 bases are TGCAGCGTGGAACAGCGGAGAAAACTGTTTTTT. Its translation is CSVEQRRKLFF.

CDR3: CASSMGLAGYNEQFF. DNA of the CDR3: TGTGCCAGCAGCATGGGACTAGCCGGGTACAATGAGCAGTTCTTC. The genes are TRBV9 and TRBJ2-1, with 9 bases lining up with TRBD2. Trimming cost V 4 bases and J 4 bases; bases outside gene matches: 6. The CDR3 runs to 15 residues. From germline, CDR1 is SGDLS and CDR2 YYNGEE.

The chain couples TRBV14 to TRBJ2-5; TRBD1 matches 11 bases. The CDR3 contains 15 residues. CDR1 and CDR2 from the germline V gene are SGHDN and FVKESK. V dropped 3 bases and J dropped 5; count of bases not matched to a gene: 5. The CDR3 spells CASSHWTGGLETQYF. The CDR3 nucleotides read TGTGCCAGCAGCCATTGGACAGGGGGCTTGGAGACCCAGTACTTC.

In DNA, the CDR3 is TGTGCCAGCAAGGAGAGGGGGCTTACAGATACGCAGTATTTT. Its translation is CASKERGLTDTQYF. The V and J genes are TRBV27 and TRBJ2-3; 7 bases are shared with TRBD1. Germline-derived CDR1 and CDR2 are MNHEY and SMNVEV (reference sequence). This CDR3 has 14 residues. V lost 7 bases and J lost 3; bases outside the gene matches: 7.

The CDR3 is CASSTTGGRSQHF. CDR3 DNA sequence: TGTGCCAGTAGTACCACCGGGGGGAGGTCCCAGCATTTT. J is TRBJ1-5 and V is TRBV19; possibly TRBD1 for D (5 bases). Trimming pared 4 bases from V and 11 bases from J, leaving 15 bases between. There are 13 residues in the CDR3. Germline assignment: CDR1 LNHDA and CDR2 SQIVND (reference sequence).

The rearrangement joins TRBV27 to TRBJ1-5; D remains ambiguous. V lost 6 bases, J lost 11 bases, and 17 bases lay in between. The CDR3 spans 13 residues. Germline values: CDR1 MNHEY, CDR2 SMNVEV (reference sequence). CDR3 coding DNA: TGTGCCAGCAGGCCCCCTTGGCCCGGGACCCAGCATTTT. It translates to CASRPPWPGTQHF.

This clone has only one observation. The J gene is TRBJ1-6, the V gene TRBV11-2; D remains unclear. This CDR3 comprises 13 residues. The germline gives CDR1 SGHAT, CDR2 FQNNGV. V gave up 4 bases and J gave up 9 bases, with 10 bases separating them. The CDR3 protein is CASSSILASPLHF. The DNA for the CDR3 is TGTGCCAGCAGCTCAATCCTGGCTTCACCCCTCCACTTT.

In DNA form, the CDR3 reads TGTGCCAGCAGTTCGGACAGCCTACAGCCCCAGCATTTT. Translating gives CASSSDSLQPQHF. V and J are TRBV28 and TRBJ1-5, with D perhaps matching TRBD1 (6 bases). Trimming stripped 4 bases from V and 7 bases from J, with 11 bases between. CDR3 length: 13 residues. Germline CDR1 is MDHEN and CDR2 is SYDVKM.

This rearrangement joins TRBV19 to TRBJ2-7; TRBD1 might be the D (6 bases). V was cut by 5 bases and J by 4 bases, with 12 bases left in between. The CDR3 is made up of 13 amino acids. The germline V gene has CDR1 LNHDA and CDR2 SQIVND (reference sequence). CDR3 residues: CASSPDRGYEQYF. In DNA, the CDR3 is TGTGCCAGTAGTCCGGACAGAGGGTACGAGCAGTACTTC.